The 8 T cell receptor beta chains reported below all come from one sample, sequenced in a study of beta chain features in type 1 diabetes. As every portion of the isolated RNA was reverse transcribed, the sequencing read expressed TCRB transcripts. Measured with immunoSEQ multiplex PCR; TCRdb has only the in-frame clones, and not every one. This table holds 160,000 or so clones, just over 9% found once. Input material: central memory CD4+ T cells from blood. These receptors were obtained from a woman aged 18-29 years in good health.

The CDR3 here is CASSPGLAGKGGELFF. CDR3 sequence (DNA): TGTGCCAGCAGCCCCGGACTAGCGGGGAAGGGCGGGGAGCTGTTTTTT. The chain joins TRBV5-4 to TRBJ2-2; 12 bases map to TRBD2. The CDR3 spans 16 residues. Germline-derived CDR1 and CDR2 are SGHNT and YYREEE (reference sequence). Trimming removed 4 bases from V and 7 bases from J; junction bases left unmatched: 8.

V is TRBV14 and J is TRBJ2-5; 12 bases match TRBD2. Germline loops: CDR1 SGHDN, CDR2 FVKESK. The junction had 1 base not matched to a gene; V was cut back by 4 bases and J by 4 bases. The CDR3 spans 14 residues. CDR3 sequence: CASSPGLAGETQYF. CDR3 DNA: TGTGCCAGCAGCCCGGGACTAGCGGGAGAGACCCAGTACTTC.

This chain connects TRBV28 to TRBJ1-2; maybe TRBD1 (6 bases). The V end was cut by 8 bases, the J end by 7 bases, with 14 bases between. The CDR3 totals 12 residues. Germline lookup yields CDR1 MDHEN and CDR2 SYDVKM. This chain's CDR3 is CASWGAGVGYTF. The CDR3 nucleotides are TGTGCCAGCTGGGGAGCAGGGGTTGGCTACACCTTC.

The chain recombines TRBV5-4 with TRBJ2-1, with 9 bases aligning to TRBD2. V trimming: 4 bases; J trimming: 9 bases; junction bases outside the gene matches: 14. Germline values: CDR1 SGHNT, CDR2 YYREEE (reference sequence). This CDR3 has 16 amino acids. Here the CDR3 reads CASSPNAGGPLTEQFF. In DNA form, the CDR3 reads TGTGCCAGCAGCCCGAATGCGGGAGGGCCGTTAACTGAGCAGTTCTTC.

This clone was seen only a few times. CDR3 amino acids: CASSPQGSKGEQFF. The DNA for the CDR3 is TGCGCCAGCAGCCCGCAAGGGAGTAAGGGTGAGCAGTTCTTC. The rearrangement uses TRBV5-1 and TRBJ2-1, with D possibly matching TRBD2 (5 bases). The V end lost 4 bases, the J end lost 9 bases, and 17 bases lay between the germline ends. Germline V gives CDR1 SGHRS, CDR2 YFSETQ. The length of the CDR3 is 14 residues.

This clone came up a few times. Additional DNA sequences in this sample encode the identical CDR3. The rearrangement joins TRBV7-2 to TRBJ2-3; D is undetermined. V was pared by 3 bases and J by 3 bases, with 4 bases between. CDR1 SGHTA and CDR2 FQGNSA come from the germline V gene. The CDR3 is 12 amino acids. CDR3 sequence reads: CASSFQTDTQYF. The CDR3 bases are TGTGCCAGCAGCTTCCAAACAGATACGCAGTATTTT.

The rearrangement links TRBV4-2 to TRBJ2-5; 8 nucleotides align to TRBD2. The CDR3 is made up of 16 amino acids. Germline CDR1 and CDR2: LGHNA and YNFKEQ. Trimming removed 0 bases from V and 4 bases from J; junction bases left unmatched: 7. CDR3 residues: CASSQDYGAGVETQYF. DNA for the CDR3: TGTGCCAGCAGCCAAGATTATGGAGCGGGAGTAGAGACCCAGTACTTC.

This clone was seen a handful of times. The DNA for the CDR3 is TGCGCCAGCAGCCCTCAAGGTCGTGGGAGACAGGGCCTCTCCTACAATGAGCAGTTCTTC. Translation: CASSPQGRGRQGLSYNEQFF. The rearrangement uses TRBV4-1 and TRBJ2-1, with 7 bases that match TRBD1. The V segment lost 4 bases and the J segment 0 bases; nucleotides outside the gene matches: 18. This CDR3 has 20 residues. Germline V gene data show CDR1 as MGHRA and CDR2 as YSYEKL.